This T cell receptor (beta chain) originates from a study of blood T cell repertoires in COVID-19. Study details: COVID-19 samples, acute and convalescent, were from the United States, Italy and Spain. In each case, the material was cDNA or gDNA derived from T cells, B-cell-depleted T cells, or PBMCs.

Original processing methods: Reference gene primer amplification yielded estimated nucleated cell counts. Some clones are missing from TCRdb's copy, which holds only in-frame ones; the method was immunoSEQ multiplex PCR. V, J and clone size derive from that table, while D and trimming were established from the DNA sequence. The table records some 190,000 clones, 84% of them present only once. CDR3 length: 16 amino acids. Deletions cut 4 bases from V and 0 bases from J, with 12 bases between. Germline V gene data show CDR1 as MNHEY and CDR2 as SVGAGI. The chain joins TRBV6-5 to TRBJ2-2; D perhaps matches TRBD1 (6 bases). Sequencing was carried out using peripheral blood. The sequence derives from a human donor in a cohort sampled during active COVID-19. The CDR3 loop reads CASSFTGRSNTGELFF. In DNA, the CDR3 is TGTGCCAGCAGTTTTACAGGGCGTTCGAACACCGGGGAGCTGTTTTTT.